The clone carrying this T cell receptor (beta chain) was detected only a few times. This entry is derived from a study of blood T cell dynamics during melanoma immunotherapy. This CDR3 has 12 residues. V gave up 7 bases and J gave up 8 bases, with 14 bases separating them. Germline V CDR1 and CDR2: MDHEN, SYDVKM. The time point is: pre-treatment baseline. Repertoires were generated with immunoSEQ multiplex PCR, while TCRdb's copy carries only in-frame clones and drops some. The sample lists 10,000 or so clones, about 91% occurring once. The sample was blood, taken from a patient treated with checkpoint blockade. The rearrangement links TRBV28 to TRBJ1-2; D not resolved. This receptor was identified in a human donor with melanoma. CDR3 in DNA: TGTGCCAGCACCGGACCTTTTGGGGGCTACACCTTC. This translates into CASTGPFGGYTF.